This TCR beta chain was sequenced during a study of regulatory T cells in long-lasting Graves disease. Study observations and caveats: Persistent patients had more shared public clonotypes (under 3,000) than new patients (approximately 920). Favored gene segments in persistent disease were TRBV28, TRBJ1-2 and TRBJ2-5.

Specified time point: persistent/refractory GD, antithyroid drugs over 5 years with positive TRAb. The TCR library was prepared using RNA isolated from PBMCs. Into tubes containing EDTA, approximately 9 milliliters of peripheral blood were drawn. The CDR3 loop spans 14 amino acids. CDR1 is MGHRA and CDR2 is YSYEKL in the germline V gene. Trimming cost V 0 bases and J 7 bases; bases outside gene matches: 1. Concerning this clonotype itself: Its antigen is unknown.

To make TCR beta libraries, researchers used iRepertoire HTBI primers and Arm-PCR of CDR3 regions. Each CDR3 protein gets one entry after TCRdb re-called the multiplex PCR reads with MiXCR. In the table there are around 340,000 distinct CDR3 sequences, less than 20% of which are singletons. The genes are TRBV4-1 and TRBJ1-2; 11 nucleotides line up with TRBD1. Sequenced material: peripheral blood mononuclear cells (PBMCs), taken when the disease was refractory, from a patient treated with antithyroid drugs. The receptor's source is a female donor with Graves disease. This CDR3 reads CASSQEGQGAGYTF. CDR3 DNA: TGCGCCAGCAGCCAAGAAGGACAGGGGGCTGGCTACACCTTC.